These T cell receptor beta chains were read from a single sample in a study of T cell responses to AZD1222 COVID-19 vaccine. Measured with immunoSEQ multiplex PCR; TCRdb has only the in-frame clones, and not every one. This sample yields over 110,000 clones, of which 85% to 95% are seen a single time; 2.5% to 3% belongs to the top ten. Source: peripheral blood, taken on day 0 of AZD1222 vaccination. The origin of the receptors is an adult in good health. Each CDR3 is given with its conserved first and last residue. Each record gives: V gene, J gene, clone size, D gene, CDR3 DNA, CDR3 protein. D genes are given only for firm matches. Size is omitted from some rows. Given values are once, few, many or a class for expanded clones.

v_call: TRBV5-4
j_call: TRBJ2-3
clone_size: -
d_call: TRBD1
cdr3_nt: TGTGCCAGCAGCTTCGGACAGGGGACAGATACGCAGTATTTT
cdr3_aa: CASSFGQGTDTQYF

v_call: TRBV27
j_call: TRBJ1-1
clone_size: -
d_call: TRBD1
cdr3_nt: TGTGCCAGCAGTATCGGGACAGGGCTGAACACTGAAGCTTTCTTT
cdr3_aa: CASSIGTGLNTEAFF

v_call: TRBV18
j_call: TRBJ1-5
clone_size: -
d_call: TRBD1
cdr3_nt: TGTGCCAGCTCACCATCGACAGGGCCCAATCAGCCCCAGCATTTT
cdr3_aa: CASSPSTGPNQPQHF

v_call: TRBV28
j_call: TRBJ1-1
clone_size: -
d_call: -
cdr3_nt: TGTGCCAGCTTGAAATTAAACACTGAAGCTTTCTTT
cdr3_aa: CASLKLNTEAFF

v_call: TRBV19
j_call: TRBJ2-7
clone_size: -
d_call: -
cdr3_nt: TGTGCCAGTAGCGCCCGGATCAGGTATCCCGAGCAGTACTTC
cdr3_aa: CASSARIRYPEQYF

v_call: TRBV11-3
j_call: TRBJ1-2
clone_size: -
d_call: -
cdr3_nt: TGTGCCAGCAGCTTGGACAGCGCTAACTATGGCTACACCTTC
cdr3_aa: CASSLDSANYGYTF

v_call: TRBV6-5
j_call: TRBJ1-2
clone_size: -
d_call: -
cdr3_nt: TGTGCCAGCAGTTACTCGAGACACTATGGCTACACCTTC
cdr3_aa: CASSYSRHYGYTF

v_call: TRBV3-1/TRBV3-2
j_call: TRBJ2-3
clone_size: -
d_call: -
cdr3_nt: TGTGCCAGCAGCCAGGGAAAAGATACGCAGTATTTT
cdr3_aa: CASSQGKDTQYF

v_call: TRBV7-3
j_call: TRBJ1-1
clone_size: -
d_call: -
cdr3_nt: TGTGCCAGCAGCTTAAAGGCAGGGGCGAACACTGAAGCTTTCTTT
cdr3_aa: CASSLKAGANTEAFF

v_call: TRBV5-1
j_call: TRBJ2-3
clone_size: -
d_call: -
cdr3_nt: TGCGCCAGCAGCTCAGGGGTCCGCACAGATACGCAGTATTTT
cdr3_aa: CASSSGVRTDTQYF

v_call: TRBV28
j_call: TRBJ1-1
clone_size: -
d_call: TRBD1
cdr3_nt: TGTGCCAGCAGTTTACCCTCTACAGGGGGGACTGAAGCTTTCTTT
cdr3_aa: CASSLPSTGGTEAFF

v_call: TRBV12-3/TRBV12-4
j_call: TRBJ1-2
clone_size: -
d_call: TRBD1
cdr3_nt: TGTGCCAGCGGACAGGGGTGGGGCTACACCTTC
cdr3_aa: CASGQGWGYTF

v_call: TRBV28
j_call: TRBJ1-5
clone_size: few
d_call: TRBD1
cdr3_nt: TGTGCCAGCAGTTTGTTACAGGGGGACAATCAGCCCCAGCATTTT
cdr3_aa: CASSLLQGDNQPQHF

v_call: TRBV3-1/TRBV3-2
j_call: TRBJ1-1
clone_size: -
d_call: -
cdr3_nt: TGTGCCAGCAGCCAGGGCGGACGGGCTTTCTTT
cdr3_aa: CASSQGGRAFF

v_call: TRBV4-1
j_call: TRBJ1-3
clone_size: -
d_call: -
cdr3_nt: TGCGCCAGCAGCCAAGGTGGCAGCTCTTCCCGTGGAAACACCATATATTTT
cdr3_aa: CASSQGGSSSRGNTIYF

v_call: TRBV24-1
j_call: TRBJ2-1
clone_size: -
d_call: TRBD1
cdr3_nt: TGTGCCACCAGTGACCCAGGACAGGGAGGCAATGAGCAGTTCTTC
cdr3_aa: CATSDPGQGGNEQFF

v_call: TRBV7-3
j_call: TRBJ1-1
clone_size: once
d_call: -
cdr3_nt: TGTGCCAGCAGCTCGATGACAGATTCTGAAGCTTTCTTT
cdr3_aa: CASSSMTDSEAFF

v_call: TRBV30
j_call: TRBJ2-7
clone_size: -
d_call: TRBD2
cdr3_nt: TGTGCCTGGAGTTGTCGGGAGGCTCCCCCCTCCTACGAGCAGTACTTC
cdr3_aa: CAWSCREAPPSYEQYF

v_call: TRBV2
j_call: TRBJ2-7
clone_size: -
d_call: -
cdr3_nt: TGTGCCAGCAGTGTAGCCGAGCAGTACTTC
cdr3_aa: CASSVAEQYF

v_call: TRBV5-4
j_call: TRBJ1-4
clone_size: -
d_call: -
cdr3_nt: TGTGCCAGCAGCCGGGGGGGGCAAGGGCTGTTTTTT
cdr3_aa: CASSRGGQGLFF

v_call: TRBV2
j_call: TRBJ1-2
clone_size: -
d_call: TRBD1
cdr3_nt: TGTGCCAGCGGCGGGCAGGGGGGGTACTATGGCTACACCTTC
cdr3_aa: CASGGQGGYYGYTF

v_call: TRBV4-1
j_call: TRBJ2-7
clone_size: -
d_call: -
cdr3_nt: TGCGCCAGCAGCCAACAGGTGGGAGTAAGAGAGCAGTACTTC
cdr3_aa: CASSQQVGVREQYF

v_call: TRBV28
j_call: TRBJ1-1
clone_size: -
d_call: -
cdr3_nt: TGTGCCAGCAGGAGGGTTGGCACTGAAGCTTTCTTT
cdr3_aa: CASRRVGTEAFF

v_call: TRBV15
j_call: TRBJ2-3
clone_size: -
d_call: TRBD2
cdr3_nt: TGTGCCACCAGCAGACTAGCGGGGGGCCGCACAGATACGCAGTATTTT
cdr3_aa: CATSRLAGGRTDTQYF

v_call: TRBV7-2
j_call: TRBJ2-5
clone_size: -
d_call: -
cdr3_nt: TGTGCCAGCAGCCCCGGTCCCTCTCAAGAGACCCAGTACTTC
cdr3_aa: CASSPGPSQETQYF

v_call: TRBV2
j_call: TRBJ2-1
clone_size: -
d_call: TRBD2
cdr3_nt: TGTGCCAGCAGTAGGACTAGCGGGGGCAATGAGCAGTTCTTC
cdr3_aa: CASSRTSGGNEQFF

v_call: TRBV11-2
j_call: TRBJ2-1
clone_size: -
d_call: TRBD2
cdr3_nt: TGTGCCAGCAGCTCAACCCGGGCTAGCGGGAGGGATTATGAGCAGTTCTTC
cdr3_aa: CASSSTRASGRDYEQFF

v_call: TRBV28
j_call: TRBJ1-5
clone_size: -
d_call: -
cdr3_nt: TGTGCCAGCAGCTCACCCGGCGGGGGCAATCAGCCCCAGCATTTT
cdr3_aa: CASSSPGGGNQPQHF

v_call: TRBV12-3/TRBV12-4
j_call: TRBJ2-3
clone_size: -
d_call: -
cdr3_nt: TGTGCCAGCAGTCCCGGACAACGAACGCAGTATTTT
cdr3_aa: CASSPGQRTQYF

v_call: TRBV27
j_call: TRBJ2-1
clone_size: -
d_call: -
cdr3_nt: TGTGCCAGCAGTCCCCGCGAGGCCTACAATGAGCAGTTCTTC
cdr3_aa: CASSPREAYNEQFF

v_call: TRBV29-1
j_call: TRBJ1-1
clone_size: -
d_call: -
cdr3_nt: TGCAGCGTTGGAGGCGGTCAAATGAACACTGAAGCTTTCTTT
cdr3_aa: CSVGGGQMNTEAFF

v_call: TRBV4-3
j_call: TRBJ2-3
clone_size: -
d_call: TRBD2
cdr3_nt: TGCGCCAGCAGCTACGGGACTAGTGGAGGAGATACGCAGTATTTT
cdr3_aa: CASSYGTSGGDTQYF

v_call: TRBV30
j_call: TRBJ1-3
clone_size: -
d_call: -
cdr3_nt: TGTGCCTGGAGCGACGGCGGAAACACCATATATTTT
cdr3_aa: CAWSDGGNTIYF

v_call: TRBV5-8
j_call: TRBJ2-5
clone_size: -
d_call: TRBD1
cdr3_nt: TGTGCCAGCAGCCGCAAGGGACAGGGGAGAAAGACCCAGTACTTC
cdr3_aa: CASSRKGQGRKTQYF

v_call: TRBV14
j_call: TRBJ1-5
clone_size: -
d_call: -
cdr3_nt: TGTGCCAGCAGCCAAGACTCGGGCTATCAGCCCCAGCATTTT
cdr3_aa: CASSQDSGYQPQHF

v_call: TRBV7-6
j_call: TRBJ1-1
clone_size: -
d_call: TRBD1
cdr3_nt: TGTGCCAGCAGCAGGGACAGGGGAGGGAACACTGAAGCTTTCTTT
cdr3_aa: CASSRDRGGNTEAFF

v_call: TRBV5-4
j_call: TRBJ2-1
clone_size: once
d_call: -
cdr3_nt: TGTGCCGGCGCCCGAGGGGGGAACAATGAGCAGTTCTTC
cdr3_aa: CAGARGGNNEQFF

v_call: TRBV7-2
j_call: TRBJ1-2
clone_size: -
d_call: TRBD1
cdr3_nt: TGTGCCAGCAGCTTAGAACAGGGGGCTAACTATGGCTACACCTTC
cdr3_aa: CASSLEQGANYGYTF

v_call: TRBV7-9
j_call: TRBJ1-2
clone_size: -
d_call: -
cdr3_nt: TGTGCCAGCAGCCCGGGCTCTGGATTACCCGGCTTC
cdr3_aa: CASSPGSGLPGF

v_call: TRBV7-3
j_call: TRBJ1-2
clone_size: -
d_call: TRBD1
cdr3_nt: TGTGCCAGCAGCGACACTTCGACAGGGGGAGGTGGCTACACCTTC
cdr3_aa: CASSDTSTGGGGYTF

v_call: TRBV6-4
j_call: TRBJ1-4
clone_size: -
d_call: -
cdr3_nt: TGTGCCAGCAGTGACGGCGGCGGACGGGAAAAACTGTTTTTT
cdr3_aa: CASSDGGGREKLFF

v_call: TRBV7-9
j_call: TRBJ2-7
clone_size: -
d_call: TRBD2
cdr3_nt: TGTGCCAGCAGCTTAAGTCTAGCGGGAGTGTACGAGCAGTACTTC
cdr3_aa: CASSLSLAGVYEQYF

v_call: TRBV7-9
j_call: TRBJ2-5
clone_size: -
d_call: -
cdr3_nt: TGTGCCAGCAGGTCACCAGGGGACCAAGAGACCCAGTACTTC
cdr3_aa: CASRSPGDQETQYF

v_call: TRBV28
j_call: TRBJ2-1
clone_size: -
d_call: -
cdr3_nt: TGTGCCAGCAGCTCCCTAGGGCAGGGGAAGTGGAGTGAGCAGTTCTTC
cdr3_aa: CASSSLGQGKWSEQFF

v_call: TRBV2
j_call: TRBJ1-6
clone_size: -
d_call: -
cdr3_nt: TGTGCCAGCAGTGAAGCGCTGGCCTCTCCCCTCCACTTT
cdr3_aa: CASSEALASPLHF

v_call: TRBV29-1
j_call: TRBJ2-1
clone_size: -
d_call: -
cdr3_nt: TGCAGCGTCTCGCCCCCCGCTGGACAGATTCACAATGAGCAGTTCTTC
cdr3_aa: CSVSPPAGQIHNEQFF

v_call: TRBV28
j_call: TRBJ1-2
clone_size: -
d_call: -
cdr3_nt: TGTGCCAGCAGTTTATCAGGGTCCCCGGGAGGCTACACCTTC
cdr3_aa: CASSLSGSPGGYTF

v_call: TRBV7-7
j_call: TRBJ1-2
clone_size: -
d_call: -
cdr3_nt: TGTGCCAGCAGCTCCGTAGGACATTGGGAGAATGGAGATGGCTACACCTTC
cdr3_aa: CASSSVGHWENGDGYTF

v_call: TRBV15
j_call: TRBJ2-1
clone_size: -
d_call: TRBD2
cdr3_nt: TGTGCCACCAGCAGAGGACCTAGCGGGGGGGCCCGGGATGAGCAGTTCTTC
cdr3_aa: CATSRGPSGGARDEQFF

v_call: TRBV11-2
j_call: TRBJ2-3
clone_size: -
d_call: -
cdr3_nt: TGTGCCAGCAGAATACCCGGGGTAGATACGCAGTATTTT
cdr3_aa: CASRIPGVDTQYF

v_call: TRBV28
j_call: TRBJ1-5
clone_size: -
d_call: -
cdr3_nt: TGTGCCAGCAGCGTACAGCGGTATAGCAATCAGCCCCAGCATTTT
cdr3_aa: CASSVQRYSNQPQHF

v_call: TRBV6-6
j_call: TRBJ2-7
clone_size: -
d_call: -
cdr3_nt: TGTGCCAGCAGTTACTTCGCAGGCGACTACGAGCAGTACTTC
cdr3_aa: CASSYFAGDYEQYF

v_call: TRBV21-1
j_call: TRBJ2-2
clone_size: -
d_call: -
cdr3_nt: TGTGCCAGCACCCCGTCTATTAGAACCGGGGAGCTGTTTTTT
cdr3_aa: CASTPSIRTGELFF